This T cell receptor (beta chain) appears in the sequencing data of a study of T cell responses to AZD1222 COVID-19 vaccine. Study outcomes and limitations: Distributed over spike, vaccine-associated CD4 TCRs predominated at 160-218 and 743-854. Baseline serostatus was positive in only six AZD1222 recipients. Clonal diversity was possibly underestimated, and the donors were mostly white British, with more females.

On this clone: The antigen is not known.

The CDR3 is 13 residues long. From germline, CDR1 is SGHAT and CDR2 FQNNGV. Trimming removed 3 bases from V and 7 bases from J; junction bases left unmatched: 5. Using immunoSEQ multiplex PCR, the repertoire was profiled, and TCRdb retains in-frame clones only, with some absent. The table has 95,000 to 120,000 clones, 88% seen once. This material consisted of peripheral blood, taken 28 days after the second AZD1222 dose. This TCR came from an adult who received the AZD1222 COVID-19 vaccine. The chain couples TRBV11-2 to TRBJ1-2; TRBD1 matches 7 bases. CDR3 coding DNA: TGTGCCAGCAGCTTTAAGACAGGGTTTGGCTACACCTTC. As protein: CASSFKTGFGYTF.